Sequencing of this T cell receptor beta chain was carried out in a study of cytomegalovirus exposure and HLA in healthy donors. The CDR3 is made up of 15 amino acids. Trimming stripped 2 bases from V and 0 bases from J, with 6 bases between. The germline V gene encodes CDR1 SGHNT and CDR2 YYREEE (reference sequence). Use of 60 Vbeta and 13 Jbeta primers characterized the PCR. Assay used: immunoSEQ multiplex PCR; TCRdb lists only in-frame clones, some missing. The sample yields 55,000 to 80,000 clones, about 79% seen once. The chain joins TRBV5-4 to TRBJ2-6; D is unresolved. The sample comprised PBMCs. The receptor's source is a man in his 60s in good health and CMV-seropositive. The CDR3 here is CASSFYSSGANVLTF. CDR3 DNA: TGTGCCAGCAGCTTTTACAGCTCTGGGGCCAACGTCCTGACTTTC.